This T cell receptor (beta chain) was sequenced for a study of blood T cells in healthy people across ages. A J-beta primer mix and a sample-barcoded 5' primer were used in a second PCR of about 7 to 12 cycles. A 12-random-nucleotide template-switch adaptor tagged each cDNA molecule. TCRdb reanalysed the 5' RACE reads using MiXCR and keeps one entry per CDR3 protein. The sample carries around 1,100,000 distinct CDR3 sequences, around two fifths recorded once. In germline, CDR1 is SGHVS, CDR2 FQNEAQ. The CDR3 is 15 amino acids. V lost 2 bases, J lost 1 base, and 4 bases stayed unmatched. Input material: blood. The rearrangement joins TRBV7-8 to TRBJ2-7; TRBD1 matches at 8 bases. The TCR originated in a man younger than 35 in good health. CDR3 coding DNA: TGTGCCAGCAGCTTAAAGTACAGGGGGTCCTACGAGCAGTACTTC. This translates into CASSLKYRGSYEQYF.